This T cell receptor beta chain was captured in a study of blood T cell repertoires in COVID-19. Study summary: PBMCs, B-cell-depleted T cells, or T cells provided the cDNA or gDNA that made up the material.

This clone was recorded once. Followed over time, Seattle patients had been enrolled while infection was active. The junction had 5 bases not matched to a gene; V was cut back by 2 bases and J by 10 bases. The CDR3 covers 14 residues. Germline values: CDR1 MNHEY, CDR2 SMNVEV (reference sequence). Assay used: immunoSEQ multiplex PCR; TCRdb lists only in-frame clones, some missing. The sample carries around 160,000 clones, 80% to 95% recorded once. The receptor comes from a woman aged 60-75 years with COVID-19, enrolled during active disease. The sample taken for sequencing was peripheral blood. V gene TRBV27 combines with J gene TRBJ1-6, with 7 positions matching TRBD1. CDR3 amino acids: CASSLQGELSPLHF. The CDR3 bases are TGTGCCAGCAGTTTACAGGGGGAACTCTCACCCCTCCACTTT.